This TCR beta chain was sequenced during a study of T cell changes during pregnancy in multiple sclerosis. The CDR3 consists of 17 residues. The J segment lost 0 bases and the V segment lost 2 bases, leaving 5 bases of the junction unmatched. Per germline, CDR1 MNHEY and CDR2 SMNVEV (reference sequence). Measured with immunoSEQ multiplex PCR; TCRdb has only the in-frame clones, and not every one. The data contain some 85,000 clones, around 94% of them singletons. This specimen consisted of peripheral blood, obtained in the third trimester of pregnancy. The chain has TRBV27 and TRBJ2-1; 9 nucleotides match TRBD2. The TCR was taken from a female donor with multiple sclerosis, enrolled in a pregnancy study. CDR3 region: CASSLGGLAGSYNEQFF. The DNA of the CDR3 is TGTGCCAGCAGTTTAGGGGGACTAGCAGGCTCCTACAATGAGCAGTTCTTC.